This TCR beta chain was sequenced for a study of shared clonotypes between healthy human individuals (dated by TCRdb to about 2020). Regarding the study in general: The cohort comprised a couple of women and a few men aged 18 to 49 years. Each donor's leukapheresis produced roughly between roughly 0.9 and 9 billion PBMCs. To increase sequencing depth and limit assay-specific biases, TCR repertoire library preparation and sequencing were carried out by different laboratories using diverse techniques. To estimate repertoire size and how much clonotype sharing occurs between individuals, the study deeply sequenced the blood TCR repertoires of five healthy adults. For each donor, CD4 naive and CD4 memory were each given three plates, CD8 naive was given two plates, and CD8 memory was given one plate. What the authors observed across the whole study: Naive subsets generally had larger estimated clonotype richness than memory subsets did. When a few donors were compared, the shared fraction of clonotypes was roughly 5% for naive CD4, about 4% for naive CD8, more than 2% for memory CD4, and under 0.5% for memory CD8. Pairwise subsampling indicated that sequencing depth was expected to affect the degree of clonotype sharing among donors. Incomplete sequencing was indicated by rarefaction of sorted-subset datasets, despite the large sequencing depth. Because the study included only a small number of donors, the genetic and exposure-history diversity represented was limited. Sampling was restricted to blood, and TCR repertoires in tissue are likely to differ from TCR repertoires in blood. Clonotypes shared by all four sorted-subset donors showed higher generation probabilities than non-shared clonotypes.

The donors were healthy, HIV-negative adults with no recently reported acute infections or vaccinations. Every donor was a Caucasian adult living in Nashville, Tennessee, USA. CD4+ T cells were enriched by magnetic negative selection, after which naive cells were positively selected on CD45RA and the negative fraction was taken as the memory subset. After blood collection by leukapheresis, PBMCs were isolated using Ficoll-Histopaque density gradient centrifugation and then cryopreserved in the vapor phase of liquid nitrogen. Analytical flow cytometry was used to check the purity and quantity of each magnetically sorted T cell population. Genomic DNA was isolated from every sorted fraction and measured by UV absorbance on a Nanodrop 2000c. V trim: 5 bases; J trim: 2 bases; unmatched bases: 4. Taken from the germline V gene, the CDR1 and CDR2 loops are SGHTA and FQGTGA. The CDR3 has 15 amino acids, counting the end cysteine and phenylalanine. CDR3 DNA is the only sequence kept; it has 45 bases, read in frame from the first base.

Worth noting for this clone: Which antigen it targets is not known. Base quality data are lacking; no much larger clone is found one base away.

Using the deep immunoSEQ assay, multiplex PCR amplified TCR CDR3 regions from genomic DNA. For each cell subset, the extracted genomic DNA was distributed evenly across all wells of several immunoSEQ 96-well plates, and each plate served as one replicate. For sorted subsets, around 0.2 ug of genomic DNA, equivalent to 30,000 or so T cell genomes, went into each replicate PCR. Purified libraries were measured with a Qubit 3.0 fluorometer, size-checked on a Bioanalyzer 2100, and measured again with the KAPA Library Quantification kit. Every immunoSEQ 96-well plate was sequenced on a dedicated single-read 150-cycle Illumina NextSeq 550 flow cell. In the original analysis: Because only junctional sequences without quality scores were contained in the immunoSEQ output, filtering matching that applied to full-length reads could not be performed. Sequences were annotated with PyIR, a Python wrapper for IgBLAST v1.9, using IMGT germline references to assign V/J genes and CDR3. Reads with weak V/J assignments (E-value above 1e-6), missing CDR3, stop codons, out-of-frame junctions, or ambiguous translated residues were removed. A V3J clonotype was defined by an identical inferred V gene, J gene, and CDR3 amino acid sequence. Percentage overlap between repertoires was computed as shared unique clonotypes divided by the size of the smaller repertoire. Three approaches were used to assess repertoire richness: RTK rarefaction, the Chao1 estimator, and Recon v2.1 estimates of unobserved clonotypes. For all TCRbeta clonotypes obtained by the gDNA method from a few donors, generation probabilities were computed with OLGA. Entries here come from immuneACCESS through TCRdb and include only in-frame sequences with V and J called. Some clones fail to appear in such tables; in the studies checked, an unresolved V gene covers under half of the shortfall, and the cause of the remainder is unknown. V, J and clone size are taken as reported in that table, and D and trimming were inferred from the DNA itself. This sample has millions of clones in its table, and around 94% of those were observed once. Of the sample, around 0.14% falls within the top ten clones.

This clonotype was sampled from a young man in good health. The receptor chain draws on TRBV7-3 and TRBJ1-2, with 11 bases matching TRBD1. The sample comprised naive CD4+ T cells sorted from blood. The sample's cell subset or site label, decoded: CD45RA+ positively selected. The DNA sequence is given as TGTGCCAGCAGCCAAGGACAGGGGGCAAACTATGGCTACACCTTC. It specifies CASSQGQGANYGYTF.